This T cell receptor beta chain was captured in a study of blood T cell repertoires in COVID-19. Turning to the study itself: COVID-19 samples from acute and convalescent phases originated in the United States, Italy and Spain.

In Seattle, patients joined the study during active infection and were tracked longitudinally. Source study methods: By means of reference gene primer amplification, nucleated cell counts were estimated. Only in-frame clones appear in the TCRdb table, and some are missing; sequencing was by immunoSEQ multiplex PCR. V and J calls plus clone size are reproduced from that table; the DNA served to infer D and trimming. The table shows about 160,000 clones, with approximately 85% occurring only once. Sequencing input: peripheral blood. The sequence was collected from a woman aged 55-69 years with COVID-19, enrolled during active disease.

CDR3 DNA: TGCAGCGTCTCTCCCTCTACGAGGGCCGGAGAGACCCAGTACTTC. It is translated as CSVSPSTRAGETQYF. V usage is TRBV29-1 and J usage is TRBJ2-5, with D perhaps matching TRBD2 (5 bases). CDR3 length: 15 amino acids. Germline assignment: CDR1 SQVTM and CDR2 ANQGSEA. The V gene lost 6 bases and the J gene lost 4 bases, with 21 bases spanning the gap. The variable domain in full, with the rest retrieved from reference TRBV29-1 and TRBJ2-5, is SAVISQKPSRDICQRGTSLTIQCQVDSQVTMMFWYRQQPGQSLTLIATANQGSEATYESGFVIDKFPISRPNLTFSTLTVSNMSPEDSSIYLCSVSPSTRAGETQYFGPGTRLLVL.